The 15 T cell receptor beta chains presented below share a single source sample, sequenced in a study of glioma-infiltrating T cells after dendritic cell vaccination. Time point of the sample: after dendritic cell vaccination, including at tumor progression/relapse. Assay: immunoSEQ multiplex PCR; the TCRdb copy retains only in-frame clones and omits some. The table includes 70,000 to 95,000 clones, roughly 84% detected once. The sequenced sample was blood, obtained after dendritic cell vaccination. These receptors came from a human donor with glioblastoma.

This clone has a handful of counts. This rearrangement joins TRBV5-6 to TRBJ2-2; 9 bases agree with TRBD2. With 5 bases clipped from V and 5 bases from J, the junction kept 16 bases outside the gene matches. The CDR3 totals 18 residues. Germline CDR1 SGHDT, CDR2 YYEEEE. Written as DNA, the CDR3 is TGTGCCAGCAGTCGAGGCAGGGCTAGCGGGACCCGAACCGGGGAGCTGTTTTTT. This encodes CASSRGRASGTRTGELFF.

This chain joins TRBV9 and TRBJ2-2, with no clear D. The V gene lost 1 base and the J gene lost 2 bases, with 9 bases spanning the gap. This CDR3 is 15 amino acids long. Germline CDR1 and CDR2: SGDLS and YYNGEE. CDR3 loop: CASSVRNRNTGELFF. The CDR3 DNA is TGTGCCAGCAGCGTACGGAACAGAAACACCGGGGAGCTGTTTTTT.

The rearrangement uses TRBV27 and TRBJ2-1, with 12 bases aligning to TRBD1. The J segment lost 10 bases and the V segment lost 9 bases, leaving 10 bases of the junction unmatched. The CDR3 has 14 residues. The germline CDR1 and CDR2 sequences are MNHEY and SMNVEV (reference sequence). CDR3 DNA: TGTGCCAGGAACGGGACAGGGGGCTTGAACGAGCAGTTCTTC. This gives the protein CARNGTGGLNEQFF.

This chain joins TRBV6-1 and TRBJ2-7; tentatively, D is TRBD1 (6 bases). CDR1 MNHNS and CDR2 SASEGT come from the germline V gene. The CDR3 is 14 amino acids. V gave up 8 bases and J gave up 2 bases, with 16 bases separating them. CDR3: CASLGTIYTYEQYF. In DNA, the CDR3 is TGTGCCAGCCTAGGGACAATTTATACCTACGAGCAGTACTTC.

The chain has TRBV2 and TRBJ2-3; maybe TRBD2 (6 bases). V was trimmed by 4 bases and J by 6 bases, leaving 26 bases between them. CDR3 size: 18 residues. CDR1 is SNHLY, CDR2 FYNNEI, per germline. CDR3 in DNA: TGTGCCAGCAGTGCCCCTTTGGCGGGGCCCAGCGCCCACGATACGCAGTATTTT. Translating it yields CASSAPLAGPSAHDTQYF.

The J gene is TRBJ1-1, the V gene TRBV5-1; 9 nucleotides match TRBD1. This CDR3 contains 14 residues. Per germline, CDR1 SGHRS and CDR2 YFSETQ. The V and J ends lost 3 bases and 4 bases, in that order; junction bases with no gene match: 4. In nucleotides, the CDR3 is TGCGCCAGCAGCTACACAGGGGGCGGCACTGAAGCTTTCTTT. Translation: CASSYTGGGTEAFF.

The V gene is TRBV7-2, the J gene TRBJ2-2; 9 bases match TRBD1. The germline gives CDR1 SGHTA, CDR2 FQGNSA. V lost 2 bases to trimming and J lost 1 base; unmatched junction nucleotides: 5. This CDR3 comprises 17 residues. The CDR3, as DNA: TGTGCCAGCAGCTTAAGGACAGGGGTAGGGAACACCGGGGAGCTGTTTTTT. Its translation: CASSLRTGVGNTGELFF.

The rearrangement links TRBV7-9 to TRBJ1-2; 7 positions agree with TRBD1. The germline gives CDR1 SEHNR, CDR2 FQNEAQ (reference sequence). The CDR3 length is 14 residues. J lost 7 bases, V lost 2 bases, and 7 bases had no gene match. The CDR3, as DNA: TGTGCCAGCAGCTTAAGGGACAGCTACTCTGGCTACACCTTC. Translating it yields CASSLRDSYSGYTF.

The V gene is TRBV7-8, the J gene TRBJ1-3, with D uncertain. CDR1 and CDR2 (germline): SGHVS, FQNEAQ. V lost 5 bases and J lost 2, with 7 bases in between. The CDR3 runs 13 residues. The CDR3 here is CASSPNAGNTIYF. CDR3 nucleotides: TGTGCCAGCAGCCCAAATGCTGGAAACACCATATATTTT.

The V call is TRBV5-1, the J call TRBJ1-5, with D tentatively TRBD1 (5 bases). V lost 0 bases to trimming and J lost 3 bases, with 10 bases between them. CDR3 length: 15 residues. CDR1 is SGHRS and CDR2 is YFSETQ in the germline V gene. The CDR3 DNA follows: TGCGCCAGCAGCTTGGGGGCAGGGCCCAATCAGCCCCAGCATTTT. Its protein product is CASSLGAGPNQPQHF.

The genes are TRBV11-3 and TRBJ2-7; D is unresolved. CDR1 is SGHNT, CDR2 YENEEA, per germline. V shed 4 bases and J shed 5 bases, with 12 bases lying between them. There are 13 residues in the CDR3. For the CDR3, the DNA is TGTGCCAGCAGCTCCGAGGCTAGTCACGAGCAGTACTTC. Its protein product is CASSSEASHEQYF. Together with reference TRBV11-3 and TRBJ2-7, the CDR3 gives the full variable domain: EAGVVQSPRYKIIEKKQPVAFWCNPISGHNTLYWYLQNLGQGPELLIRYENEEAVDDSQLPKDRFSAERLKGVDSTLKIQPAELGDSAVYLCASSSEASHEQYFGPGTRLTVT.

This clone showed up just once. The J gene is TRBJ2-1, the V gene TRBV29-1; 8 nucleotides match TRBD1. J gave up 3 bases and V 6 bases, and 13 bases lay outside the gene matches. CDR1 SQVTM and CDR2 ANQGSEA come from the germline V gene. The CDR3 contains 16 residues. The CDR3 region has the DNA TGCAGCGTGGAAACGGGGGACAGGATAATCTACAATGAGCAGTTCTTC. Its translation is CSVETGDRIIYNEQFF.

This rearrangement joins TRBV5-1 to TRBJ2-7; tentative D call: TRBD2 (5 bases). There are 16 residues in the CDR3. V dropped 0 bases and J dropped 4 bases, with 17 bases sitting between them. The germline V gene encodes CDR1 SGHRS and CDR2 YFSETQ. Here the CDR3 DNA reads TGCGCCAGCAGCTTGGGATTGAGGGATTCGACTTACGAGCAGTACTTC. The encoded protein is CASSLGLRDSTYEQYF.

The gene calls are TRBV10-3 and TRBJ1-4; tentative D call: TRBD1 (6 bases). Per the germline V gene, CDR1 is ENHRY and CDR2 is SYGVKD. This CDR3 is built from 15 residues. V lost 8 bases, J lost 0 bases, and 13 bases lay in between. CDR3 in amino acids: CAIARQATTNEKLFF. The DNA for the CDR3 is TGTGCCATCGCCCGACAGGCTACAACTAATGAAAAACTGTTTTTT.

The genes are TRBV7-2 and TRBJ1-4, with 11 nucleotides matching TRBD1. J lost 8 bases, V lost 5 bases, and 4 bases had no gene match. The length of the CDR3 is 14 residues. The germline V gene has CDR1 SGHTA and CDR2 FQGNSA. CDR3 sequence reads: CASSQDRGREKLFF. The CDR3 DNA is TGTGCCAGCAGCCAGGACAGGGGGCGAGAAAAACTGTTTTTT.